This TCR beta chain was sequenced during a study of PD-L1 blockade in urothelial cancer. Looking at the study overall: Patients took up atezolizumab at some point between 2014 and 2015 at 1,200 mg intravenously every 3 weeks.

Noted time point: pretreatment peripheral blood. Urothelial carcinoma in patients was locally advanced or metastatic. Produced via immunoSEQ multiplex PCR; TCRdb's table is partial and in-frame only. The repertoire holds around 70,000 clones, 75% to 90% seen once, with 3.5% to 5% in the top ten. This sample comprised PBMCs, obtained around atezolizumab (anti-PD-L1) treatment. The clonotype comes from a man between 65 and 80 years old with urothelial cancer.

This CDR3 reads CASSGIAMSSGSSHEQYF. The CDR3 DNA follows: TGTGCCAGCAGTGGTATTGCGATGTCTAGCGGGAGTAGCCACGAGCAGTACTTC. V and J are TRBV28 and TRBJ2-7; 10 nucleotides align to TRBD2. Unmatched junction bases numbered 18, after V lost 5 bases and J lost 5 bases. The CDR3 has 18 residues. Germline assignment: CDR1 MDHEN and CDR2 SYDVKM. Together with reference TRBV28 and TRBJ2-7, the CDR3 gives the full variable domain: DVKVTQSSRYLVKRTGEKVFLECVQDMDHENMFWYRQDPGLGLRLIYFSYDVKMKEKGDIPEGYSVSREKKERFSLILESASTNQTSMYLCASSGIAMSSGSSHEQYFGPGTRLTVT.